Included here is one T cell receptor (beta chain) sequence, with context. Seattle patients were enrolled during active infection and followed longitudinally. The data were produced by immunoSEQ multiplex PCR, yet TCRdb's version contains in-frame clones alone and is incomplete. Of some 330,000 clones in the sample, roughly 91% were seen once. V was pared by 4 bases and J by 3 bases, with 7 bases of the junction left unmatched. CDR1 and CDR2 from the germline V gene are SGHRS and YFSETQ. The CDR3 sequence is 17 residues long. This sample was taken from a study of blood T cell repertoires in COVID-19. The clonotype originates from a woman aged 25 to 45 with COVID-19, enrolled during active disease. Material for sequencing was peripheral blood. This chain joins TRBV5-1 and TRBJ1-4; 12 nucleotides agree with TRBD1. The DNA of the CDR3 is TGCGCCAGCAGCACCGGGACAGGGGGCGCAGCTAATGAAAAACTGTTTTTT. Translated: CASSTGTGGAANEKLFF.